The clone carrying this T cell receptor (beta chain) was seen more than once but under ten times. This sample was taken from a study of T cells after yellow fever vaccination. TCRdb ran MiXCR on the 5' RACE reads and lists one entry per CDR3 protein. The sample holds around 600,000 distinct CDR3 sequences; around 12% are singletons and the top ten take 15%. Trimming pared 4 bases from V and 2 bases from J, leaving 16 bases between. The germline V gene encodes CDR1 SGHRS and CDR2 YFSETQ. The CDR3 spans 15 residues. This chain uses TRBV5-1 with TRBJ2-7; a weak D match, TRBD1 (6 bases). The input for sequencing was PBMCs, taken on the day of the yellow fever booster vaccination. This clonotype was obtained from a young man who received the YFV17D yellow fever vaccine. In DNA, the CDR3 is TGCGCCAGCAGCCTGAGGACAGCTCTACCCTACGAGCAGTACTTC. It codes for CASSLRTALPYEQYF.